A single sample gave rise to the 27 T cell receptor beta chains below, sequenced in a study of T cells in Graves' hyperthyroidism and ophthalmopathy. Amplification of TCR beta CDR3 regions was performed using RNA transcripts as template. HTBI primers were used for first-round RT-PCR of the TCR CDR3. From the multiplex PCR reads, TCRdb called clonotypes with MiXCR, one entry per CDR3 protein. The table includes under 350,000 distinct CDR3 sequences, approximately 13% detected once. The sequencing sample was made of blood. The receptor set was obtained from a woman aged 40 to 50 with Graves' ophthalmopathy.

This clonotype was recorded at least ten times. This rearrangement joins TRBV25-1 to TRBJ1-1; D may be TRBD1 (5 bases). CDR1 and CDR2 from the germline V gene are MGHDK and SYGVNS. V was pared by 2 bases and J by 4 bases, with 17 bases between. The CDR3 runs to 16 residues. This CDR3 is CASSEQSAGKGTEAFF. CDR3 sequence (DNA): TGTGCCAGCAGTGAACAATCCGCAGGGAAGGGCACTGAAGCTTTCTTT.

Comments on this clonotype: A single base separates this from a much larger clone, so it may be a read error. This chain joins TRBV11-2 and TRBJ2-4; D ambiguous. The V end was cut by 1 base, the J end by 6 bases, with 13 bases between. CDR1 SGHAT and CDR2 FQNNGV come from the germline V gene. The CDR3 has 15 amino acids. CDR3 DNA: TGTGCCAGCAGCTTAGGGGGTACGGAGATAAACATTCAGTACTTC. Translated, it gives CASSLGGTEINIQYF.

The CDR3: CASRPGGELYEQYF. The DNA for the CDR3 is TGCGCCAGCAGGCCGGGCGGGGAGCTTTACGAGCAGTACTTC. V and J are TRBV5-1 and TRBJ2-7, with a possible D match to TRBD2 (6 bases). Germline CDR1 is SGHRS and CDR2 is YFSETQ. There are 14 residues in the CDR3. The germline V and J ends were trimmed by 5 bases and 4 bases, with 16 bases remaining between them.

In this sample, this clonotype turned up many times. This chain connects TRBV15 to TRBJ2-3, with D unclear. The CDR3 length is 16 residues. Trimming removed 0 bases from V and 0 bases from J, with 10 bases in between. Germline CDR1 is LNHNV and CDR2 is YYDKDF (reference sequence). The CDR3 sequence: CATSRDELASTDTQYF. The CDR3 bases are TGTGCCACCAGCAGAGATGAACTGGCTAGCACAGATACGCAGTATTTT.

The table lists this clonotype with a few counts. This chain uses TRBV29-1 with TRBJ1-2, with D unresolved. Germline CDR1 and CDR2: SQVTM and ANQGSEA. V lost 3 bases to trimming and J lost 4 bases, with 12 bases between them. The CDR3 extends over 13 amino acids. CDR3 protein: CSVDMGGSYGYTF. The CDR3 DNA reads TGCAGCGTTGATATGGGAGGTAGCTATGGCTACACCTTC.

The CDR3 nucleotides are TGTGCCAGCAGCTCCGGGACTGGGGCCAACGTCCTGACTTTC. Translating it yields CASSSGTGANVLTF. The V and J genes are TRBV7-2 and TRBJ2-6; the D gene is possibly TRBD2 (5 bases). Germline lookup yields CDR1 SGHTA and CDR2 FQGNSA. The CDR3 covers 14 residues. Between the trimmed V and J ends, which lost 4 bases and 2 bases, there was a span of 6 bases.

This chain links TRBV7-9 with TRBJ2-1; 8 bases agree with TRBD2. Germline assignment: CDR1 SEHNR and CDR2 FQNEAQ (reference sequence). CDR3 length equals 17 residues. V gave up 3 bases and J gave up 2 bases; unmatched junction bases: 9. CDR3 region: CASSLGGTSGPYNEQFF. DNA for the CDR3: TGTGCCAGCAGCTTGGGGGGTACTAGCGGACCCTACAATGAGCAGTTCTTC.

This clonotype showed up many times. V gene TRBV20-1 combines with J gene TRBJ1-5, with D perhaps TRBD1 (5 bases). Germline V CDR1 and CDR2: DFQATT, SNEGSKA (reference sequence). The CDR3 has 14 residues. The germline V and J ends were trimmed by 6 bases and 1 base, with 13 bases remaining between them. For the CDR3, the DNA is TGCAGTGCCCCTGGGGGTGGAAGCAATCAGCCCCAGCATTTT. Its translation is CSAPGGGSNQPQHF.

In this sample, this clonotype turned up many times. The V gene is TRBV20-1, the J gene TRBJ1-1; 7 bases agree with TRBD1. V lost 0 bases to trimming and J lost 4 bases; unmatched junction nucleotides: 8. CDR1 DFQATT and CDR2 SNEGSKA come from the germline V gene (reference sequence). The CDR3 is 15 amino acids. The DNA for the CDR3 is TGCAGTGCTAGAGATTCGACAGGGAGGGCCACTGAAGCTTTCTTT. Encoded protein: CSARDSTGRATEAFF.

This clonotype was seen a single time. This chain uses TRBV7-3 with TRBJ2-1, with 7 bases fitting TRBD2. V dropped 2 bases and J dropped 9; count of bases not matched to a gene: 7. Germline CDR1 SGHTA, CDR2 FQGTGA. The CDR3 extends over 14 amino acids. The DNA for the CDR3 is TGTGCCAGCAGCTTAGGCGGGAGTAATCTTGAGCAGTTCTTC. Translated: CASSLGGSNLEQFF.

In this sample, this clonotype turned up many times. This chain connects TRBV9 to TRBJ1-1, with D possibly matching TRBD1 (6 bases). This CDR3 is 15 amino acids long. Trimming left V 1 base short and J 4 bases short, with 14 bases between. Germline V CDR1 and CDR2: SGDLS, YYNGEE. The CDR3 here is CASSVSPGAGTEAFF. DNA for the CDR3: TGTGCCAGCAGCGTAAGCCCGGGGGCCGGCACTGAAGCTTTCTTT.

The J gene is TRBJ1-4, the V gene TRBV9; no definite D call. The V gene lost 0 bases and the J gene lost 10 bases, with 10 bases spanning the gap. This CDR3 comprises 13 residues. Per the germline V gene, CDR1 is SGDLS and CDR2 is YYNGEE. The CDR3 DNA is TGTGCCAGCAGCGTAGGCCTGACGGGAAAACTGTTTTTT. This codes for CASSVGLTGKLFF.

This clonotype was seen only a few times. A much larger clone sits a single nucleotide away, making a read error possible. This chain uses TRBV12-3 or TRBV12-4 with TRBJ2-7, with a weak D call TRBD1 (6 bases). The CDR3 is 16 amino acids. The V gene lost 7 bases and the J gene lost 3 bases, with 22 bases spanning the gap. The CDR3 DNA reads TGTGCCAGCACCAATCGGGACACCCGGGGCGGCTACGAGCAGTACTTC. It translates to CASTNRDTRGGYEQYF.

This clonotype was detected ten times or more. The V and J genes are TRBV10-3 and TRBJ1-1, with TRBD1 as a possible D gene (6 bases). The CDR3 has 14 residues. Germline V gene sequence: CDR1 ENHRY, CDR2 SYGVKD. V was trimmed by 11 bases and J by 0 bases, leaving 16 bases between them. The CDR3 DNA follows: TGTGCCGCCCGGGACACAAGATTGAACACTGAAGCTTTCTTT. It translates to CAARDTRLNTEAFF.

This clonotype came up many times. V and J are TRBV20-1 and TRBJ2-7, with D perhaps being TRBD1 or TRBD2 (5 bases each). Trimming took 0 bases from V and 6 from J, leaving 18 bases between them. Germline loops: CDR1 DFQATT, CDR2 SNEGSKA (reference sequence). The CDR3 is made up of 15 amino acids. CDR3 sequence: CSARDYRLATSEQYF. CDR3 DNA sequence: TGCAGTGCTAGAGATTACAGGCTAGCAACCTCCGAGCAGTACTTC.

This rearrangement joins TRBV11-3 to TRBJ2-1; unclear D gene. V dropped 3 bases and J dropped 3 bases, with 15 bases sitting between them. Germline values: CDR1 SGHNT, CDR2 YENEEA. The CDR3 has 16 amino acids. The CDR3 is CASSFGITSYYNEQFF. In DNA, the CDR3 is TGTGCCAGCAGCTTTGGAATCACCTCCTACTACAATGAGCAGTTCTTC.

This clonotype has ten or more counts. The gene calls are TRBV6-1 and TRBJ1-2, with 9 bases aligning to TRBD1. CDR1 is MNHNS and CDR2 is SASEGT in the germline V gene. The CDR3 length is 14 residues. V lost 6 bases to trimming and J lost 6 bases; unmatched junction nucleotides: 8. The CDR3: CASRGDRETDGYTF. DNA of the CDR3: TGTGCCAGCAGGGGGGACAGGGAGACAGATGGCTACACCTTC.

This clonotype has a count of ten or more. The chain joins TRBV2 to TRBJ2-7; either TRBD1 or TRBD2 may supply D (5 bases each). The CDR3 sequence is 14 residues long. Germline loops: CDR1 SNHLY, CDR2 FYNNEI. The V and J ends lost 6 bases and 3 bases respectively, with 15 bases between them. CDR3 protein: CASRLGTLYYEQYF. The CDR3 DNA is TGTGCCAGCAGACTCGGGACCTTATACTACGAGCAGTACTTC.

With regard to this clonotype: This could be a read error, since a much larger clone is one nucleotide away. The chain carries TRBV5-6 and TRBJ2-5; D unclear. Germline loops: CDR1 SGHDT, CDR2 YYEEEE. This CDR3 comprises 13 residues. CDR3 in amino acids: CASSFVSQEAQYF. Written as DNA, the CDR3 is TGTGCCAGCAGCTTCGTCAGCCAAGAGGCCCAGTACTTC.

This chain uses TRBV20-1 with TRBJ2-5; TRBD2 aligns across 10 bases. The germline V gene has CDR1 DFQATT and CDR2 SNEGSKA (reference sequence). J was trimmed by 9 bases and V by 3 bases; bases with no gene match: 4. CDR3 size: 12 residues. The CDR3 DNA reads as TGCAGTGCTAGTTGGCTAGCGGGGGCCCAGTACTTC. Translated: CSASWLAGAQYF.

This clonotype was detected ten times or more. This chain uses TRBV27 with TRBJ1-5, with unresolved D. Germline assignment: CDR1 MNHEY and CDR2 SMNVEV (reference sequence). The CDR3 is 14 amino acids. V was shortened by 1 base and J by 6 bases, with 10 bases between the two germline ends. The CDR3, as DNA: TGTGCCAGCAGTTTATTCCCCCTAATTCAGCCCCAGCATTTT. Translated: CASSLFPLIQPQHF.

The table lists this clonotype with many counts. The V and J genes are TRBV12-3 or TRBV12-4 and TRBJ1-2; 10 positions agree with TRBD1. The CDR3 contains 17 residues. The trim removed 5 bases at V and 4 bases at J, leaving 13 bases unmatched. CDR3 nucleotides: TGTGCCAGCAGTATTAACCGGGACAGGGGATATCGCTATGGCTACACCTTC. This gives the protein CASSINRDRGYRYGYTF.

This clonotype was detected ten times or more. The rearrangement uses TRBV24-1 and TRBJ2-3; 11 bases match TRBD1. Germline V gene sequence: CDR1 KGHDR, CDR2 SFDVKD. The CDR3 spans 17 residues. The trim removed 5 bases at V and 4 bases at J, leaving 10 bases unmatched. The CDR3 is CATSGQPGQGVPDTQYF. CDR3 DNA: TGTGCCACCAGTGGACAACCGGGACAGGGGGTCCCAGATACGCAGTATTTT.

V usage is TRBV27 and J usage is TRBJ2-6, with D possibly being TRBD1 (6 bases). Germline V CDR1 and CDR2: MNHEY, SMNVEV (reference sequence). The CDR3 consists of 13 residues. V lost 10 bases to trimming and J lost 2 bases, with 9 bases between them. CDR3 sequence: CATYRAGANVLTF. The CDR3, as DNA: TGTGCCACCTACAGGGCTGGGGCCAACGTCCTGACTTTC. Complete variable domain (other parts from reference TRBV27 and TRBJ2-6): EAQVTQNPRYLITVTGKKLTVTCSQNMNHEYMSWYRQDPGLGLRQIYYSMNVEVTDKGDVPEGYKVSRKEKRNFPLILESPSPNQTSLYFCATYRAGANVLTFGAGSRLTVL.

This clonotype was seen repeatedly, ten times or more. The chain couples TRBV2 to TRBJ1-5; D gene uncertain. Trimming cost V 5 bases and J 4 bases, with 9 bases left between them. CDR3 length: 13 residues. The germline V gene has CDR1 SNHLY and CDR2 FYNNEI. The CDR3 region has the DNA TGTGCCAGCAGTCTTACCTTGAATCAGCCCCAGCATTTT. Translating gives CASSLTLNQPQHF. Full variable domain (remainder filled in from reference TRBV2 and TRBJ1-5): EPEVTQTPSHQVTQMGQEVILRCVPISNHLYFYWYRQILGQKVEFLVSFYNNEISEKSEIFDDQFSVERPDGSNFTLKIRSTKLEDSAMYFCASSLTLNQPQHFGDGTRLSIL.

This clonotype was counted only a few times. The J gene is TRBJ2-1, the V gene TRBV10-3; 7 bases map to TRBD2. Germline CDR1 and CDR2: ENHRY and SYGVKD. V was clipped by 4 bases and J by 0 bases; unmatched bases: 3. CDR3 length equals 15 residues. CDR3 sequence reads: CAISGGGSSYNEQFF. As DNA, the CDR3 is TGTGCCATCAGTGGGGGCGGGAGCTCCTACAATGAGCAGTTCTTC.

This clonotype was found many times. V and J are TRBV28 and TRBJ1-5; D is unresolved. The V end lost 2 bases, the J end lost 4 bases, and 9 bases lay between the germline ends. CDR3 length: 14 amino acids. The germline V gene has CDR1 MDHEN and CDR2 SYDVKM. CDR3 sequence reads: CASSLGAGNQPQHF. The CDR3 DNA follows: TGTGCCAGCAGTTTAGGTGCCGGGAATCAGCCCCAGCATTTT.